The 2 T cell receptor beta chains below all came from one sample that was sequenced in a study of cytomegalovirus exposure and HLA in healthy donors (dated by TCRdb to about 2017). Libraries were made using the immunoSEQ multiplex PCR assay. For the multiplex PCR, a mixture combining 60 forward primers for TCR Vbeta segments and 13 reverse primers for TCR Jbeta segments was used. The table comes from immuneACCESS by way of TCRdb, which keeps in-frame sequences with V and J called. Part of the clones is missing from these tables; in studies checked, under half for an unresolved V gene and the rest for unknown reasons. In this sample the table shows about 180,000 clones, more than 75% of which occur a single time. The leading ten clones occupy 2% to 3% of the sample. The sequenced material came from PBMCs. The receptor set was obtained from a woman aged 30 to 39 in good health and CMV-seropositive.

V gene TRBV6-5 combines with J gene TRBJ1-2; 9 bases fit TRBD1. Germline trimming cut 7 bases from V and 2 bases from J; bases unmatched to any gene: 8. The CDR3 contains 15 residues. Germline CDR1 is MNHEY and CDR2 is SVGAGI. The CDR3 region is CASTEGTGRNYGYTF. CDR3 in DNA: TGTGCCAGCACCGAGGGGACAGGGCGGAACTATGGCTACACCTTC.

The CDR3 DNA reads TGTGCCAGCAGCTTCGGGACTAGCGGGGGCCCTAACACCGGGGAGCTGTTTTTT. Translated: CASSFGTSGGPNTGELFF. V gene TRBV5-4 combines with J gene TRBJ2-2; 14 bases are a match to TRBD2. Germline assignment: CDR1 SGHNT and CDR2 YYREEE (reference sequence). This CDR3 comprises 18 residues. Losses at the gene ends were 2 bases for V and 2 bases for J; bases not matched to a gene: 5.